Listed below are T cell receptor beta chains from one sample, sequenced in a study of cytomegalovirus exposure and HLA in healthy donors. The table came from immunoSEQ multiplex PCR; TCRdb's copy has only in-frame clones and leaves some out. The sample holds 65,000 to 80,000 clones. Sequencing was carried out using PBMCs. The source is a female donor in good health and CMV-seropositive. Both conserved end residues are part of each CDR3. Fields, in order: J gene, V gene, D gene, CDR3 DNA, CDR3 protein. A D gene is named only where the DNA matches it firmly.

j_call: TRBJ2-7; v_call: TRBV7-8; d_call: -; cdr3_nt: TGTGCCAGCAGCAGTAGTATCTACGAGCAGTACTTC; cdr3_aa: CASSSSIYEQYF
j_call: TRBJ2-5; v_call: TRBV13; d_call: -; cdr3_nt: TGTGCCAGCAGCTTTTTTCGGGGACAAGAGACCCAGTACTTC; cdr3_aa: CASSFFRGQETQYF
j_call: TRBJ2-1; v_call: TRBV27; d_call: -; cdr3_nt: TGTGCCAGCAGTTTAGGGCAATACAATGAGCAGTTCTTC; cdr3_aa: CASSLGQYNEQFF
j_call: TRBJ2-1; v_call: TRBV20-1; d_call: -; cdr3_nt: TGCAGTGCTACTTACAATGAGCAGTTCTTC; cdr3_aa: CSATYNEQFF
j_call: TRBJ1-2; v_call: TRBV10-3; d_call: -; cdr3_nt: TGTGCCATCAGCCCCGGTCCCAACTATGGCTACACCTTC; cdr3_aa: CAISPGPNYGYTF
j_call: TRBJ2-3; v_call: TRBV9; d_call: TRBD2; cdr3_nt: TGTGCCAGCAGCCCTGTAGCGGGCTCTAGCACAGATACGCAGTATTTT; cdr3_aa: CASSPVAGSSTDTQYF
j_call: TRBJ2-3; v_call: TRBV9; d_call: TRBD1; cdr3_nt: TGTGCCAGCAGCGCTCGACAGGGCCCAGATACGCAGTATTTT; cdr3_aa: CASSARQGPDTQYF
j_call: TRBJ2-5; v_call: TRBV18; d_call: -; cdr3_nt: TGTGCCAGCTCACCGCGGACACCCGTGGGGGAGACCCAGTACTTC; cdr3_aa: CASSPRTPVGETQYF
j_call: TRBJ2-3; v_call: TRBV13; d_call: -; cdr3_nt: TGTGCCAGCAGCTCCTTGAGCACAGATACGCAGTATTTT; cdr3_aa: CASSSLSTDTQYF
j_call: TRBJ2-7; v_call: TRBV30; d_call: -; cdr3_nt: TGTGCCTGGAGGGGGGCAGGAGCCTACGAGCAGTACTTC; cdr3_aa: CAWRGAGAYEQYF
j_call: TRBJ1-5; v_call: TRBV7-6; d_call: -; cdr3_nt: TGTGCCAGCAGCTTACGGGTGGTCATTAGCAATCAGCCCCAGCATTTT; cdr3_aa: CASSLRVVISNQPQHF
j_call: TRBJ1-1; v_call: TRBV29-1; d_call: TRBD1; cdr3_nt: TGCAGCACCGAAAGGGGGCGGAACACTGAAGCTTTCTTT; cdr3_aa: CSTERGRNTEAFF
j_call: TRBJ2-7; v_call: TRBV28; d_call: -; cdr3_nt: TGTGCCAGCAGTTCCAGGGAGCAGTACTTC; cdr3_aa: CASSSREQYF
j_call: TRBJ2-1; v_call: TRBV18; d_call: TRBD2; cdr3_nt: TGTGCCAGCTCCCCAGCGGGAATCTACAATGAGCAGTTCTTC; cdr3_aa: CASSPAGIYNEQFF
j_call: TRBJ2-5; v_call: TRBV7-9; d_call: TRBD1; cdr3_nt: TGTGCCAGCAGCCCCAGAAGAGAGACAGGGGAACTGGAGACCCAGTACTTC; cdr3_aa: CASSPRRETGELETQYF
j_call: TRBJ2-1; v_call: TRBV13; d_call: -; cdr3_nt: TGTGCCAGCAGCCCCCGGTCTCTGCCTTGTTTCTTC; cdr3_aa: CASSPRSLPCFF
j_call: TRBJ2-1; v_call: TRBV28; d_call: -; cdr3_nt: TGTGCCAGCAGTTTACGACCTCTCGGGAGCTACAATGAGCAGTTCTTC; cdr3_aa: CASSLRPLGSYNEQFF
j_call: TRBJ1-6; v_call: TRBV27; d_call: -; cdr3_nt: TGTGCCAGCAGTTTAGTCGGTCGTCCACTTACTAATTCACCCCTCCACTTT; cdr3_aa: CASSLVGRPLTNSPLHF
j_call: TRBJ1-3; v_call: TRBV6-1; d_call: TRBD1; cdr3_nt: TGTGCCAGCCGTCCTGCAGGGGGCTCTGGAAACACCATATATTTT; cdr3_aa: CASRPAGGSGNTIYF
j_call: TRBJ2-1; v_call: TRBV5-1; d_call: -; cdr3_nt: TGCGCCAGCAGCTTATCTTCGGGATCCAATGAGCAGTTCTTC; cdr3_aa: CASSLSSGSNEQFF
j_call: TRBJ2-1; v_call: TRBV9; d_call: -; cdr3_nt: TGTGCCAGCAGCGTAGGGTGGACGGAGGGCAATGAGCAGTTCTTC; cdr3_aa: CASSVGWTEGNEQFF
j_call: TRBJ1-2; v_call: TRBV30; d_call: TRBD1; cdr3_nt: TGTGCCGTACAGGGGGCGCTTGGCTACACCTTC; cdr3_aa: CAVQGALGYTF
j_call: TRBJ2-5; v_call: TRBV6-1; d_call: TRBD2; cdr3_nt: TGTGCCAGCAGTGAAATGATAGCGGGAGGTTCCGAGACCCAGTACTTC; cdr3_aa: CASSEMIAGGSETQYF
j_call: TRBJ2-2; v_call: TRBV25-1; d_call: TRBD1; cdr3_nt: TGTGCCAGCAGTGAATGGGCGAGGACAGGGGGCCCCGGGGAGCTGTTTTTT; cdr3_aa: CASSEWARTGGPGELFF
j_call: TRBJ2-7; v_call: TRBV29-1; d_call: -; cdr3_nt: TGCAGCGTTGCCCTGACTAGTTTCGACGAGCAGTACTTC; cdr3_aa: CSVALTSFDEQYF
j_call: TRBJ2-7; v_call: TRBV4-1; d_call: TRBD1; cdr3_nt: TGCGCCAGCAGCCAGACAGGGCGCCGCTACTTC; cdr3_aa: CASSQTGRRYF
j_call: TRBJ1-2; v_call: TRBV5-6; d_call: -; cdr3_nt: TGTGCCAGCCGTACAGCGGCACCTTATGGCTACACCTTC; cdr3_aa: CASRTAAPYGYTF
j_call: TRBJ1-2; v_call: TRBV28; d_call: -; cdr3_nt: TGTGCCAGCAGTTTATTGTCCAGGGGTGGCTACACCTTC; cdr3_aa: CASSLLSRGGYTF
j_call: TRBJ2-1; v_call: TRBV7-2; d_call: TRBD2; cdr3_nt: TGTGCCAGCAGCCCGCCGGGACTAGCGGGAGGCGAGCAGTTCTTC; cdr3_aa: CASSPPGLAGGEQFF
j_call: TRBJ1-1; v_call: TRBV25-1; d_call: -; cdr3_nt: TGTGCCAGCAGTGAAGGGGCCAGAGCTTTCTTT; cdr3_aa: CASSEGARAFF
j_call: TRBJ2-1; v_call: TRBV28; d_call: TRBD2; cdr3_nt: TGTGCCAGCAGCTCGTTGGGGCTAGCGGGGCCTACTCGTAACAATGAGCAGTTCTTC; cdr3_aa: CASSSLGLAGPTRNNEQFF
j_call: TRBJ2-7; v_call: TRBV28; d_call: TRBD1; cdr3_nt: TGTGCCAGCAGGCGCTCCGGGACAGGGTCCTCTCCCGAGCAGTACTTC; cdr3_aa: CASRRSGTGSSPEQYF
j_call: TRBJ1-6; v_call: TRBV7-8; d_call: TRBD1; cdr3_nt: TGTGCCAGCAGCCCGGCGACAGGGCGAAATTCACCCCTCCACTTT; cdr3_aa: CASSPATGRNSPLHF
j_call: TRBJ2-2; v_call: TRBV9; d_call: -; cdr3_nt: TGTGCCAGCAGCGTAGCGGCGAACACCGGGGAGCTGTTTTTT; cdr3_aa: CASSVAANTGELFF
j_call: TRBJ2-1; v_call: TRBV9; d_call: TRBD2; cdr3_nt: TGTGCCAGCAGCTCGTGGACTAGCGGATACAATGAGCAGTTCTTC; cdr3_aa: CASSSWTSGYNEQFF
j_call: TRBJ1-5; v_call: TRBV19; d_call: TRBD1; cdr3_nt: TGTGCCAGTAGTATAGCTACAGGGGGGGGCAATCAGCCCCAGCATTTT; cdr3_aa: CASSIATGGGNQPQHF
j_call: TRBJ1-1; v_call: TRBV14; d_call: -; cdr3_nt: TGTGCCAGCAGCCGGGCACGCCAGCGAGGGATGAACACTGAAGCTTTCTTT; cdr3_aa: CASSRARQRGMNTEAFF
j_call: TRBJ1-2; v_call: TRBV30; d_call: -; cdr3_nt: TGTGCCTGCGGACAGAATAATGGCTACACCTTC; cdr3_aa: CACGQNNGYTF
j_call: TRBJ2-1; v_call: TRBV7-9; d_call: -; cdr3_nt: TGTGCCAGCAGCTTACTCGGAACAGCATACAATGAGCAGTTCTTC; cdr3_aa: CASSLLGTAYNEQFF